Sequencing of this T cell receptor (beta chain) was carried out in a study of T cells in women clearing cervical HPV infection. Across the whole study: Women with histologically confirmed HPV16-related CIN3 or worse, 2 with invasive cancer, served as cases. Controls gave blood once infection was undetectable; cases at lesion identification. Cases' blood sampling followed lesion detection by median around 150 days (90 to 200).

HPV was found by MY09/MY11 PCR and dot-blot genotyping. A remark on this clone: The read is 3 residues too short to cover the CDR3 end, so that end is filled in from the germline J gene.

The CDR3 totals 15 residues. Germline loops: CDR1 ENHRY, CDR2 SYGVKD. Trimming removed 0 bases from V and 6 bases from J, with 14 bases in between. The data were produced by immunoSEQ multiplex PCR, yet TCRdb's version contains in-frame clones alone and is incomplete. The sample includes some 46,000 clones. V usage is TRBV10-3 and J usage is TRBJ1-2, with TRBD1 as a possible D gene (6 bases). Source material: blood buffy coat. This sequence was found in a woman between 18 and 75 years old with a cervical HPV16 infection that either progressed to CIN3+ or cleared (not recorded which). The CDR3 bases that were read are TGTGCCATCAGTGAGTCCGGCAGGGGAGGCGATGGC. Its protein product is CAISESGRGGDG. The whole CDR3 region reads CAISESGRGGDGYTF.